The present T cell receptor beta chain was sequenced within a study of blood T cell repertoires in COVID-19. CDR3 length equals 13 residues. J lost 11 bases, V lost 1 base, and 8 bases had no gene match. CDR1 SGHDT and CDR2 YYEEEE come from the germline V gene. Assay: immunoSEQ multiplex PCR; the TCRdb copy retains only in-frame clones and omits some. Of roughly 380,000 clones in the sample, approximately 84% were seen once. The sample comprised PBMCs or T cells enriched from blood (not recorded which). The sequence was obtained from a woman aged 30 to 39 who had recovered from COVID-19. V gene TRBV5-6 combines with J gene TRBJ1-1; TRBD1 aligns across 7 bases. This CDR3 is CASSLKGALSAFF. For the CDR3, the DNA is TGTGCCAGCAGCTTGAAGGGGGCCCTTTCTGCTTTCTTT.